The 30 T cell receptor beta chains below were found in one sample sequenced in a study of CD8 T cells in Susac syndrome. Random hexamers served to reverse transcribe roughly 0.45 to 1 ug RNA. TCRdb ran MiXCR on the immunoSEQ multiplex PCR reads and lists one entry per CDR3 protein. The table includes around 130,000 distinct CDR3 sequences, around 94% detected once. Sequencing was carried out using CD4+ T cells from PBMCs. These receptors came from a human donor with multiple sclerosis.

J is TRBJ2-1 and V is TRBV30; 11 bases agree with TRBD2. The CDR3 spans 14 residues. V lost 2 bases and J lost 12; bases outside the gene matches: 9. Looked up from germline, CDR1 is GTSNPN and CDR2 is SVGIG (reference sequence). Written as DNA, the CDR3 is TGTGCCTGGAGTCGCCTAGCGGGAGGTTCGGGGCAGTTCTTC. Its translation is CAWSRLAGGSGQFF.

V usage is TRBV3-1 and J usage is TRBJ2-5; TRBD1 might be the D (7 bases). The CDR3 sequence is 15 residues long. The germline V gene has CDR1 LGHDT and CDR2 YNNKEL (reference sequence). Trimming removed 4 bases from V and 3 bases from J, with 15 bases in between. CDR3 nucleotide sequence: TGTGCCAGCAGCCTCCGGAGGGGGCGCGAAGAGACCCAGTACTTC. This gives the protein CASSLRRGREETQYF.

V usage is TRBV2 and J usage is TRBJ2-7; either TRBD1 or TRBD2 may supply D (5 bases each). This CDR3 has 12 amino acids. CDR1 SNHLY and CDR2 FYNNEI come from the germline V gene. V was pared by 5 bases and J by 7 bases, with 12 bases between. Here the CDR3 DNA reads TGTGCCAGCAGTTACCTTTGGGGGGAGCAGTACTTC. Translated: CASSYLWGEQYF.

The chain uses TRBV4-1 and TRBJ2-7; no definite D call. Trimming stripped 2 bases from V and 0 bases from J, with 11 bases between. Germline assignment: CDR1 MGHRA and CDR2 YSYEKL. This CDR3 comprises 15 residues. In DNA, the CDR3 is TGCGCCAGCAGCCAACCTTCCCGGGCCTCCTACGAGCAGTACTTC. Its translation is CASSQPSRASYEQYF.

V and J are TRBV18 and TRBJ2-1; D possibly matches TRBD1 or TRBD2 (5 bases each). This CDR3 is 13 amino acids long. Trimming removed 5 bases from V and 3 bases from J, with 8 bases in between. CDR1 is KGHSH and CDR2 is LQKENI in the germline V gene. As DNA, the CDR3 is TGTGCCAGCTCAGGGACCGGCTACAATGAGCAGTTCTTC. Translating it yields CASSGTGYNEQFF. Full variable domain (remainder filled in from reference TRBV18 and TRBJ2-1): NAGVMQNPRHLVRRRGQEARLRCSPMKGHSHVYWYRQLPEEGLKFMVYLQKENIIDESGMPKERFSAEFPKEGPSILRIQQVVRGDSAAYFCASSGTGYNEQFFGPGTRLTVL.

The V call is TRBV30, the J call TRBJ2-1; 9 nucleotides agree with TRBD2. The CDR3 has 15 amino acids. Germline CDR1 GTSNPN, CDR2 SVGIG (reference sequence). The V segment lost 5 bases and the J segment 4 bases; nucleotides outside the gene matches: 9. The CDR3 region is CAWVIAGDGYNEQFF. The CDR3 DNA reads TGTGCCTGGGTCATAGCGGGAGATGGTTACAATGAGCAGTTCTTC.

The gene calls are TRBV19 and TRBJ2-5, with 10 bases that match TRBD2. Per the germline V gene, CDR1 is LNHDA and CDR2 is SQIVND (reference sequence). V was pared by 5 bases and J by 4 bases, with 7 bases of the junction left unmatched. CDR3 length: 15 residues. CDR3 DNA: TGTGCCAGTAGTGCGACGGGACTAGCGACAGAGACCCAGTACTTC. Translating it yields CASSATGLATETQYF.

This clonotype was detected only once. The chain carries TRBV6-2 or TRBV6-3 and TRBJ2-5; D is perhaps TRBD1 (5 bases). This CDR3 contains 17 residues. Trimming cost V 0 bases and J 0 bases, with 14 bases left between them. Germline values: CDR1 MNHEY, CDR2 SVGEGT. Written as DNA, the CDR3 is TGTGCCAGCAGTTACTCGAACAGGTCTTCGTACCAAGAGACCCAGTACTTC. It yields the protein CASSYSNRSSYQETQYF.

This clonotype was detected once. CDR3: CASSWTSAYTGELFF. CDR3 coding DNA: TGTGCCAGCAGTTGGACTAGCGCCTACACCGGGGAGCTGTTTTTT. The chain recombines TRBV6-2 or TRBV6-3 with TRBJ2-2; 9 bases match TRBD2. This CDR3 is 15 amino acids long. Unmatched junction bases numbered 3, after V lost 4 bases and J lost 3 bases. From germline, CDR1 is MNHEY and CDR2 SVGEGT.

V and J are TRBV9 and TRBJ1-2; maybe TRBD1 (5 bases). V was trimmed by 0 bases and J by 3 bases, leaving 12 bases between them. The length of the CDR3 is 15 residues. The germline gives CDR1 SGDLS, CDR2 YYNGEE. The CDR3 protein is CASSVASLGHYGYTF. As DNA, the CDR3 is TGTGCCAGCAGCGTAGCTTCCCTGGGGCACTATGGCTACACCTTC.

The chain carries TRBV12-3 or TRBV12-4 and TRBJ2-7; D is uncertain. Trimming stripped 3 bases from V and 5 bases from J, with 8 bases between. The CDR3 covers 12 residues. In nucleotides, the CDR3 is TGTGCCAGCAGTTTGGTAGTGAACGAGCAGTACTTC. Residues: CASSLVVNEQYF.

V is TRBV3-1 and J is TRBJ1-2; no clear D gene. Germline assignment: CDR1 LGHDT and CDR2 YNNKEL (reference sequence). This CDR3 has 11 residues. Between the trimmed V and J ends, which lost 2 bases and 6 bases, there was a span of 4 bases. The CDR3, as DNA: TGTGCCAGCAGCCAAACCCATGGCTACACCTTC. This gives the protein CASSQTHGYTF.

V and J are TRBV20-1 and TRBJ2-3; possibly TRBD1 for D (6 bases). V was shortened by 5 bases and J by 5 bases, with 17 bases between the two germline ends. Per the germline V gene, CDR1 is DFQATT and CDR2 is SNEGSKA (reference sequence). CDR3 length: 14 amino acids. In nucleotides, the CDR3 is TGCAGTGCTCAACCAGGGGCGGCTCGAGATACGCAGTATTTT. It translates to CSAQPGAARDTQYF.

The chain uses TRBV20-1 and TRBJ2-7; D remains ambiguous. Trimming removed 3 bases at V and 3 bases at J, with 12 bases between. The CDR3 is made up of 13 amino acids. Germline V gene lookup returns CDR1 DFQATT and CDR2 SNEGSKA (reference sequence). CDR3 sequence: CSAREGPIYEQYF. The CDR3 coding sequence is TGCAGTGCTAGGGAAGGACCCATCTACGAGCAGTACTTC.

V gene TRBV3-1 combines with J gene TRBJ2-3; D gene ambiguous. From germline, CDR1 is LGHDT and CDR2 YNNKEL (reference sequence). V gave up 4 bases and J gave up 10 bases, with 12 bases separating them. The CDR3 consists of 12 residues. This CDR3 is CASSRSDLAQYF. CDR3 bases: TGTGCCAGCAGCCGGTCGGATCTAGCGCAGTATTTT.

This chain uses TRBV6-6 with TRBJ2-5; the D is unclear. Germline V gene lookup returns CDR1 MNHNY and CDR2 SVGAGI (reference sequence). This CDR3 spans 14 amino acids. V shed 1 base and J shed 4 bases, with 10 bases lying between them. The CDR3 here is CASSYYGGGETQYF. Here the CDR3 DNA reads TGTGCCAGCAGTTACTACGGCGGTGGAGAGACCCAGTACTTC.

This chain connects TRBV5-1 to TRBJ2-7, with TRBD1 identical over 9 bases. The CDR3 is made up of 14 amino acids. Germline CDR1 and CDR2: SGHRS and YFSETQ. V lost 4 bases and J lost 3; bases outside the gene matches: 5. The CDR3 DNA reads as TGCGCCAGCAGCCCGGCGGGACAGGGCTACGAGCAGTACTTC. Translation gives CASSPAGQGYEQYF.

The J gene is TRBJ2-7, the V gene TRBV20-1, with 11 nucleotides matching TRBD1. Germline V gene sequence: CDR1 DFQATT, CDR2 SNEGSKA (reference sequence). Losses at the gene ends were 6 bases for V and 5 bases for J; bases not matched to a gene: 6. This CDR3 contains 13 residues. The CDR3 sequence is CSAEDRGLNEQYF. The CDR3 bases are TGCAGTGCCGAGGACAGGGGGCTGAACGAGCAGTACTTC.

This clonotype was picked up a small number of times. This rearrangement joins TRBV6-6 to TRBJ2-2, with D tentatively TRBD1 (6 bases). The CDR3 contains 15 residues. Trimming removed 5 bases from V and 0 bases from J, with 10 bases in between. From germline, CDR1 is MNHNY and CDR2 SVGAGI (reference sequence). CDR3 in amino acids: CASSPSGANTGELFF. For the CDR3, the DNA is TGTGCCAGCAGTCCCTCAGGGGCGAACACCGGGGAGCTGTTTTTT.

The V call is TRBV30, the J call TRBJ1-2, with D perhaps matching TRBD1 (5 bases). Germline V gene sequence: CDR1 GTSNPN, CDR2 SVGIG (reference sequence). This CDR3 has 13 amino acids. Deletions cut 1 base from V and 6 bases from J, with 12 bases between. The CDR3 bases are TGTGCCTGGAGTGCCCAGTTCAGGGATGGCTACACCTTC. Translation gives CAWSAQFRDGYTF.

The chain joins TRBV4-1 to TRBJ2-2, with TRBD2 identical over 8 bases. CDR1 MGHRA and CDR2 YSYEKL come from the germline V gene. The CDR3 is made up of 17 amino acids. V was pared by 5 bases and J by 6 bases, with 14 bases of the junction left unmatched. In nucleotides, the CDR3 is TGCGCCAGCAGCTTGGGGACTCGGGGGGGCTGGGCCGGGGAGCTGTTTTTT. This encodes CASSLGTRGGWAGELFF.

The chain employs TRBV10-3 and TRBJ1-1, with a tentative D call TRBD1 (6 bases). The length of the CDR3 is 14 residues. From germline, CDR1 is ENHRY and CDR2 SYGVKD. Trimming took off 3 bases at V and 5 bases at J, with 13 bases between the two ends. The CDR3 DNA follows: TGTGCCATCAGTGAAGGGGGGCAAGTGACTGAAGCTTTCTTT. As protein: CAISEGGQVTEAFF.

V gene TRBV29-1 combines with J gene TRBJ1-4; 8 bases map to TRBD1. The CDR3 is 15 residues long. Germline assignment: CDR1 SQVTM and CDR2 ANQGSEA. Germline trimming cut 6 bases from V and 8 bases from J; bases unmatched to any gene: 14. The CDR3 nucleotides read TGCAGCGTGAGAGGATCCGGGACAGGCATGGAAAAACTGTTTTTT. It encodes CSVRGSGTGMEKLFF.

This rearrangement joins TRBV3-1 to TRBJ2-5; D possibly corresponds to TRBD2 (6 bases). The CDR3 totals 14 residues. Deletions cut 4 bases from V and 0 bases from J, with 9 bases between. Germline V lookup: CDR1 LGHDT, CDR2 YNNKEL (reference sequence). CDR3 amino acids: CASSPRTNQETQYF. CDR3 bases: TGTGCCAGCAGCCCTCGGACTAACCAAGAGACCCAGTACTTC.

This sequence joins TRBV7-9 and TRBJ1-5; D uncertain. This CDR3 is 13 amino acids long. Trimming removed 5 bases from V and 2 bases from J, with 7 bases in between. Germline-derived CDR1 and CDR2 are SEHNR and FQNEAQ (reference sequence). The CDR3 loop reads CASSRFGNQPQHF. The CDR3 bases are TGTGCCAGCAGCCGTTTCGGCAATCAGCCCCAGCATTTT.

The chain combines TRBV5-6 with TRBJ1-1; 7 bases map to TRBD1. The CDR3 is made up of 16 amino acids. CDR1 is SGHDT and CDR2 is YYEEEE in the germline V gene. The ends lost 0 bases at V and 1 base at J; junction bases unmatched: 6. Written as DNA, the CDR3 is TGTGCCAGCAGCTTGGTAGCCAGGGACAGGAACACTGAAGCTTTCTTT. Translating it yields CASSLVARDRNTEAFF. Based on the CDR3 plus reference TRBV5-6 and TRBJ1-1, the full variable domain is DAGVTQSPTHLIKTRGQQVTLRCSPKSGHDTVSWYQQALGQGPQFIFQYYEEEERQRGNFPDRFSGHQFPNYSSELNVNALLLGDSALYLCASSLVARDRNTEAFFGQGTRLTVV.

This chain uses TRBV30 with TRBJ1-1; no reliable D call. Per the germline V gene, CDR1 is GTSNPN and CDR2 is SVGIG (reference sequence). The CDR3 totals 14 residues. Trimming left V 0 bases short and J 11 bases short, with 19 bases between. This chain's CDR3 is CAWSVRQIPGWAFF. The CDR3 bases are TGTGCCTGGAGTGTACGGCAGATCCCCGGATGGGCTTTCTTT.

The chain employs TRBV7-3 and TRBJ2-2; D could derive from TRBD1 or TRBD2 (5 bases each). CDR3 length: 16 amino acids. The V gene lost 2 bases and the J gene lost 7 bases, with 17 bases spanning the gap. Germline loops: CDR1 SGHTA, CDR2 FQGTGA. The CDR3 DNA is TGTGCCAGCAGCTTATTCCCGACAGAGGCGGGCGGGGAGCTGTTTTTT. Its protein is CASSLFPTEAGGELFF. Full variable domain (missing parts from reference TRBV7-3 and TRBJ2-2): GAGVSQTPSNKVTEKGKYVELRCDPISGHTALYWYRQSLGQGPEFLIYFQGTGAADDSGLPNDRFFAVRPEGSVSTLKIQRTERGDSAVYLCASSLFPTEAGGELFFGEGSRLTVL.

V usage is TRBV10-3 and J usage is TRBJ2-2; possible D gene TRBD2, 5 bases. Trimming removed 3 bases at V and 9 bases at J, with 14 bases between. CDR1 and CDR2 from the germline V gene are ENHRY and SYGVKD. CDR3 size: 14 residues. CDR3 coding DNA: TGTGCCATCAGTGACGTGGTAGGAGGAAGGGAGCTGTTTTTT. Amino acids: CAISDVVGGRELFF.

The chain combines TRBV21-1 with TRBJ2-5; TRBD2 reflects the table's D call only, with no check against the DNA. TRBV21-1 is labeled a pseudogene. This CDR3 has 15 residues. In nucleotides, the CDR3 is TGTGCCAGCAGCAAAAGTGGAGTAGCGGGAGAGACCCAGTACTTC. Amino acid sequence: CASSKSGVAGETQYF.